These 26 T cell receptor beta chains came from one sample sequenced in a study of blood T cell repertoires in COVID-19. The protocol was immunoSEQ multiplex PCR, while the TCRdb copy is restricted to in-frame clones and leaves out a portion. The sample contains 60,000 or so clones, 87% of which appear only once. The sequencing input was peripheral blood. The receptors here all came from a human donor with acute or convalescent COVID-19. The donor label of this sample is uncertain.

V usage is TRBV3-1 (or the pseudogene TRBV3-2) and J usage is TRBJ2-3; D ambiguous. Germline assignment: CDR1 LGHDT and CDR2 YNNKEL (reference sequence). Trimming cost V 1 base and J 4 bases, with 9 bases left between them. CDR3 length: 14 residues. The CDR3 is CASSQAPGSDTQYF. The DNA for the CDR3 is TGTGCCAGCAGCCAAGCTCCGGGTTCAGATACGCAGTATTTT.

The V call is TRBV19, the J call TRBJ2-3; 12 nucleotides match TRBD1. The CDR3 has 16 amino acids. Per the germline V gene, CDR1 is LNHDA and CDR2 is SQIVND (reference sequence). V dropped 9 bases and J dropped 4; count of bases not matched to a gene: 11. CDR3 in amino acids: CASSNGDRGPPDTQYF. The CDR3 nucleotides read TGTGCCAGCTCTAACGGGGACAGGGGGCCCCCAGATACGCAGTATTTT.

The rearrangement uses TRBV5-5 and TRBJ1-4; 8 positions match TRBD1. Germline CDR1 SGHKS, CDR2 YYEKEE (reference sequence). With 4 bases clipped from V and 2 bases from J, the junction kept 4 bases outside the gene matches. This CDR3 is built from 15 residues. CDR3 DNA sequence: TGTGCCAGCAGCATAACAGGGGGGACTAATGAAAAACTGTTTTTT. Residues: CASSITGGTNEKLFF.

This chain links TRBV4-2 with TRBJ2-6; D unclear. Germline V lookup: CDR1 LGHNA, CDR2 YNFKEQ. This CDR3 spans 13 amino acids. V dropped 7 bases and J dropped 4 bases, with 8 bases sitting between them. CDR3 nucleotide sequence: TGTGCCAGCACCACCCTAGGGGCCAACGTCCTGACTTTC. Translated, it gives CASTTLGANVLTF.

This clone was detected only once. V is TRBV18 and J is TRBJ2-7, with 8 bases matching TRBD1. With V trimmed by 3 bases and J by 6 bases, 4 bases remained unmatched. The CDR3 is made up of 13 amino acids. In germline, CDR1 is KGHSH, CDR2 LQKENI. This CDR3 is CASSPAGGGEQYV. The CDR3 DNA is TGTGCCAGCTCACCGGCAGGGGGCGGCGAGCAGTACGTC.

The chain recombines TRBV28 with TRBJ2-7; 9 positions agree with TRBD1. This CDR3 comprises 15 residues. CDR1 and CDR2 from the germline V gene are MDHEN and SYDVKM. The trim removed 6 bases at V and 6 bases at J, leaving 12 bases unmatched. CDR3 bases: TGTGCCAGCAGATCGGGACAGGGACGTCCGAGCGAGCAGTACTTC. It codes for CASRSGQGRPSEQYF.

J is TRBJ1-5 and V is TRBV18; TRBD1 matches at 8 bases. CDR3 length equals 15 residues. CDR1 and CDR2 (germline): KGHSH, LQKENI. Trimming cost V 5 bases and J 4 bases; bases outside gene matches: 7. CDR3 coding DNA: TGTGCCAGCTCAGCATTGGACAGGGTGAATCAGCCCCAGCATTTT. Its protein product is CASSALDRVNQPQHF.

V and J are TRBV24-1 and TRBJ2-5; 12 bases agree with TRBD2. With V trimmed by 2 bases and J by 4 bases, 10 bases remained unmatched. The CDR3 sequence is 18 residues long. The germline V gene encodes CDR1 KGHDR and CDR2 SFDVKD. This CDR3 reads CATSDSTSGGLQRETQYF. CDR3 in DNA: TGTGCCACCAGTGATTCGACTAGCGGGGGCTTGCAGCGAGAGACCCAGTACTTC.

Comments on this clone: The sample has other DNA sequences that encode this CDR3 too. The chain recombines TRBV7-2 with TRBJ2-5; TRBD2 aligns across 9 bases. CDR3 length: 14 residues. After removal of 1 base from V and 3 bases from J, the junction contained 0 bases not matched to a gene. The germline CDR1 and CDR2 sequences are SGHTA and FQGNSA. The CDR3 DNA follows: TGTGCCAGCAGCTTAGGACTAGCGGAAGAGACCCAGTACTTC. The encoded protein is CASSLGLAEETQYF.

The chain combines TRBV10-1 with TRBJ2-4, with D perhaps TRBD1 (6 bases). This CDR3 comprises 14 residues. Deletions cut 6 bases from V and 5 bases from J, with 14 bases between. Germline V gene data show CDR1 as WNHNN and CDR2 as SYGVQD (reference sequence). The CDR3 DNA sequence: TGCGCCAGCAGCAGGGGCCAGGGCGAAAACATTCAGTACTTC. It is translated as CASSRGQGENIQYF.

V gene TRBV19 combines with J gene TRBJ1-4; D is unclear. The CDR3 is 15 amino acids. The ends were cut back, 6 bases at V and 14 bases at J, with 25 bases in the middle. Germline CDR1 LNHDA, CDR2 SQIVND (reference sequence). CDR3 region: CASSAPGRGFTPLFF. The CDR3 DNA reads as TGTGCCAGTAGCGCTCCCGGGAGAGGGTTCACGCCGCTGTTTTTT.

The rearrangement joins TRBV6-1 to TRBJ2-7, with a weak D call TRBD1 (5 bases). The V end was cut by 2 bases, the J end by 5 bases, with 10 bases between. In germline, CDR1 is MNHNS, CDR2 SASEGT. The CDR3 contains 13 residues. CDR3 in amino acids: CASSEPGWNEQYF. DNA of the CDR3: TGTGCCAGCAGTGAACCAGGGTGGAACGAGCAGTACTTC.

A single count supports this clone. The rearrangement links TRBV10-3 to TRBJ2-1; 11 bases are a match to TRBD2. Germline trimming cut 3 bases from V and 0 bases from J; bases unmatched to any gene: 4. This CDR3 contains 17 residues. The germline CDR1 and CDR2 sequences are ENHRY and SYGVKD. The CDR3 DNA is TGTGCCATCAGTGAACCTAGCGGGAGGACCTCCTACAATGAGCAGTTCTTC. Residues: CAISEPSGRTSYNEQFF.

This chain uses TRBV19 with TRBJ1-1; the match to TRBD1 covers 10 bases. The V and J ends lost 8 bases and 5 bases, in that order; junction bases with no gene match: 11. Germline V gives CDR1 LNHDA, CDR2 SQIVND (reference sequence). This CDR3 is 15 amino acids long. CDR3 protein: CASSGTGAVETEAFF. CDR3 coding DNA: TGTGCCAGTTCCGGGACAGGGGCAGTGGAGACTGAAGCTTTCTTT.

The CDR3 is CASSQGTSGGGETQYF. The CDR3 coding sequence is TGTGCCAGCAGCCAAGGGACTAGCGGGGGGGGAGAGACCCAGTACTTC. The chain links TRBV3-1 (or the pseudogene TRBV3-2) to TRBJ2-5; the match to TRBD2 covers 15 bases. Trimming took 1 base from V and 4 from J; bases not matched to a gene: 1. The germline V gene has CDR1 LGHDT and CDR2 YNNKEL (reference sequence). The CDR3 is made up of 16 amino acids.

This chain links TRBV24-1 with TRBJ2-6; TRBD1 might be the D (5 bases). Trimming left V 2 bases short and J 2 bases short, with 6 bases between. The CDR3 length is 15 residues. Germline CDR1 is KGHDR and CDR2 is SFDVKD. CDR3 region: CATSDSGTGANVLTF. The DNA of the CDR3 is TGTGCCACCAGTGATTCAGGGACTGGGGCCAACGTCCTGACTTTC.

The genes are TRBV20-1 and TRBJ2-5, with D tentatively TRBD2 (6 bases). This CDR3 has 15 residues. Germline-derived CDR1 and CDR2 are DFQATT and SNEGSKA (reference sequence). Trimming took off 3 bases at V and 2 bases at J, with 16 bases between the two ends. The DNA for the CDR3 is TGCAGTGCTAGTCCCCCCCGGGGGTCTCAAGAGACCCAGTACTTC. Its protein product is CSASPPRGSQETQYF.

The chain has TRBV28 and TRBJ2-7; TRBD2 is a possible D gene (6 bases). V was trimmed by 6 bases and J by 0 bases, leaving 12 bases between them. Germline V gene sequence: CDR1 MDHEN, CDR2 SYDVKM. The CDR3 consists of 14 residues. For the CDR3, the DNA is TGTGCCAGCAGCTCCGTCGGGGGCTCCTACGAGCAGTACTTC. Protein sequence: CASSSVGGSYEQYF.

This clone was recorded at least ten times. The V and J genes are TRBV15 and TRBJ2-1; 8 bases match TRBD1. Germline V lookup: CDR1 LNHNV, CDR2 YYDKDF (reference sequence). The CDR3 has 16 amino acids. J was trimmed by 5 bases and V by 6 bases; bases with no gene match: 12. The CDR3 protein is CATSPITGGIHNEQFF. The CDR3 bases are TGTGCCACCAGTCCAATTACAGGGGGTATACACAATGAGCAGTTCTTC.

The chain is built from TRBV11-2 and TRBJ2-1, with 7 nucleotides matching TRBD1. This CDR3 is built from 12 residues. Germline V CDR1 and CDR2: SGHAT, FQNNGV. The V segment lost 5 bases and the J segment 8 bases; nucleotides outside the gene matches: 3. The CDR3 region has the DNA TGTGCCAGCAGCCGACAGGGCTATGAGCAGTTCTTC. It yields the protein CASSRQGYEQFF.

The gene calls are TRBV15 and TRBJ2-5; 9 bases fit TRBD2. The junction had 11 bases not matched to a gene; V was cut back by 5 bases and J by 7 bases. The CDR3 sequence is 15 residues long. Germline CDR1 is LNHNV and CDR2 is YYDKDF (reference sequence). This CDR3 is CATSSRLAELGTQYF. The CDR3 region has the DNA TGTGCCACCAGCTCCCGACTAGCGGAGTTGGGGACCCAGTACTTC.

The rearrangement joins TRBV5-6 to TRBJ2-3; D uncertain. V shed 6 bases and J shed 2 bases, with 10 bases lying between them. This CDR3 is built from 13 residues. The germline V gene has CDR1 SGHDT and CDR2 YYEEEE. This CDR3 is CASIQRSTDTQYF. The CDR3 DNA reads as TGTGCCAGCATTCAGCGATCCACAGATACGCAGTATTTT.

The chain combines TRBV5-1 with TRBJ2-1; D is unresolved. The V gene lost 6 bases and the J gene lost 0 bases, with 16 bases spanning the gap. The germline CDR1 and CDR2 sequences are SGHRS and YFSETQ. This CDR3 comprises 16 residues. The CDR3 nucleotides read TGCGCCAGCAACCTACAAGGAGACGTCTCCTACAATGAGCAGTTCTTC. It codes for CASNLQGDVSYNEQFF. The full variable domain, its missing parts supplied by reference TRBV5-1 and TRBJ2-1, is KAGVTQTPRYLIKTRGQQVTLSCSPISGHRSVSWYQQTPGQGLQFLFEYFSETQRNKGNFPGRFSGRQFSNSRSEMNVSTLELGDSALYLCASNLQGDVSYNEQFFGPGTRLTVL.

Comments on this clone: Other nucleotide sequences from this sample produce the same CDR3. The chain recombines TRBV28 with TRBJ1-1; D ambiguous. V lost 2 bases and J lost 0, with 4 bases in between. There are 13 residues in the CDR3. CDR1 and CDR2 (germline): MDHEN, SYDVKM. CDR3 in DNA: TGTGCCAGCAGTTTACGGGTGAACACTGAAGCTTTCTTT. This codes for CASSLRVNTEAFF.

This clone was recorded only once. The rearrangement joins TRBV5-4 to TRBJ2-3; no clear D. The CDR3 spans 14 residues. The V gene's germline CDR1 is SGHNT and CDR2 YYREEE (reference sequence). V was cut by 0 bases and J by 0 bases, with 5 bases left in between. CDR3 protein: CASSLALSTDTQYF. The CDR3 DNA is TGTGCCAGCAGCTTGGCACTGAGCACAGATACGCAGTATTTT.

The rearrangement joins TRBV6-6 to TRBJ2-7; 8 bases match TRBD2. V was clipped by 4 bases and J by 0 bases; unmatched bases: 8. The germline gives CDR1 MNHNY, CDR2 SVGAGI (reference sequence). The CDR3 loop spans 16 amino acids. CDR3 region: CASSLFTSGSSYEQYF. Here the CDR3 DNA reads TGTGCCAGCAGTTTATTTACTAGCGGCAGCTCCTACGAGCAGTACTTC.